These T cell receptor beta chains were read from a single sample in a study of cytomegalovirus exposure and HLA in healthy donors. Clones were read by immunoSEQ multiplex PCR, and TCRdb kept only the in-frame ones, dropping some. The table lists some 91,000 clones, around 73% of them singletons. The sample comprised PBMCs. The receptors were sampled from a man aged 35-49 years in good health and CMV-seronegative. The CDR3 runs from the conserved cysteine through the conserved F or W. D genes are given only for firm matches. Clone size, where shown, is once, few, many, or a class for clones that have expanded.

v_call,j_call,d_call,clone_size,cdr3_nt,cdr3_aa
TRBV11-1,TRBJ1-5,TRBD1,once,TGTGCCAGCGGACAGGCCCAAAATCAGCCCCAGCATTTT,CASGQAQNQPQHF
TRBV7-9,TRBJ2-7,.,.,TGTGCCAGCAGCTCCGGGACAAAAGGCCACGAGCAGTACTTC,CASSSGTKGHEQYF
TRBV28,TRBJ1-4,TRBD1,.,TGTGCCAGCAGTGCCCACGCCACAGGGGCTGAAAAACTGTTTTTT,CASSAHATGAEKLFF
TRBV30,TRBJ1-1,.,.,TGTGCCTGGAGTTCCAGAGGAGAAGCTTTCTTT,CAWSSRGEAFF
TRBV5-1,TRBJ1-2,.,.,TGCGCCAGCAGCAATAACACGGGAGCTAACTATGGCTACACCTTC,CASSNNTGANYGYTF
TRBV2,TRBJ1-5,TRBD1,.,TGTGCCGGCAGCCTGACAGGGAGAAACAATCAGCCCCAGCATTTT,CAGSLTGRNNQPQHF
TRBV30,TRBJ2-5,TRBD2,.,TGTGCCTGGAGTCGACTAGCCGCGGAGACCCAGTACTTC,CAWSRLAAETQYF
TRBV27,TRBJ2-7,TRBD1,.,TGTGCCAGCAGTTTATTTATGTCAGGGGGCCCCTACGAGCAGTACTTC,CASSLFMSGGPYEQYF
TRBV7-9,TRBJ1-3,.,.,TGTGCCAGCAGCTTAACGGGGGGTAGGGCTGGAAACACCATATATTTT,CASSLTGGRAGNTIYF
TRBV6-1,TRBJ1-6,.,once,TGTGCCAGCAGTGCGGGTCCTAATTCACCCCTCCACTTT,CASSAGPNSPLHF
TRBV6-1,TRBJ1-5,TRBD1,.,TGTGCCAGCAGTGAAGAAGGGGGCAGGTATAGCAATCAGCCCCAGCATTTT,CASSEEGGRYSNQPQHF
TRBV7-9,TRBJ2-1,TRBD2,.,TGTGCCAGCAGCTTAGAGGTACTAGCGGTTGGGAATGAGCAGTTCTTC,CASSLEVLAVGNEQFF
TRBV7-9,TRBJ2-1,TRBD2,.,TGTGCCAGCAGCCCGACTAGCGGGAGTCTAGGCAATGAGCAGTTCTTC,CASSPTSGSLGNEQFF
TRBV2,TRBJ2-6,TRBD1,.,TGTGCCAGCAGTGAGAACAGGGGATTGGGGGCCAACGTCCTGACTTTC,CASSENRGLGANVLTF
TRBV30,TRBJ1-2,TRBD1,few,TGTGCCTGGAGTGTACTATCCCGCCCGGACAGGGGGAAGGACTACACCTTC,CAWSVLSRPDRGKDYTF
TRBV28,TRBJ2-2,.,.,TGTGCCACCAGACCAGGACAATCTACCGGGGAGCTGTTTTTT,CATRPGQSTGELFF
TRBV5-1,TRBJ1-5,.,few,TGCGCCAGCAGCTTGGACAGCTATAGCAATCAGCCCCAGCATTTT,CASSLDSYSNQPQHF
TRBV7-6,TRBJ2-1,TRBD1,.,TGTGCCAGCAGCTTAGTGAAGAGACAGGGTACTGAGCAGTTCTTC,CASSLVKRQGTEQFF
TRBV7-9,TRBJ1-6,.,.,TGTGCCAGCCAGCCTTACTCCGGGAGCTATAATTCACCCCTCCACTTT,CASQPYSGSYNSPLHF
TRBV18,TRBJ1-5,TRBD1,.,TGTGCCAGCTCACCGGACAGGAATCAGCCCCAGCATTTT,CASSPDRNQPQHF
TRBV15,TRBJ1-1,.,once,TGTGCCACCAGCAGAGAGCGGGCCCCGAACACTGAAGCTTTCTTT,CATSRERAPNTEAFF
TRBV5-1,TRBJ2-7,.,.,TGCGCCAGCAGCTTGGCCGGGGACGAGCAGTACTTC,CASSLAGDEQYF
TRBV6-6,TRBJ1-2,.,.,TGTGCCAGCATCGGTACCTATGGCTACACCTTC,CASIGTYGYTF
TRBV25-1,TRBJ2-3,.,.,TGTGCCAGCAGTGAATGGGAGGTGGTAGATACGCAGTATTTT,CASSEWEVVDTQYF
TRBV10-2,TRBJ2-7,TRBD2,.,TGCGCCAGCAGTGAGGTAAACAGAGCGGGAGTGGGGCAGTACTTC,CASSEVNRAGVGQYF
TRBV5-1,TRBJ1-1,TRBD1,.,TGCGCCAGCAGGTTTGGACAGGGTTACACTGAAGCTTTCTTT,CASRFGQGYTEAFF
TRBV4-1,TRBJ2-5,TRBD1,.,TGCGCCAGCAGCCCGGGGGACAGGAAAGAGACCCAGTACTTC,CASSPGDRKETQYF
TRBV11-2,TRBJ2-5,.,.,TGTGCCAGCAGCCCCCTTGTGACTACGGAGACCCAGTACTTC,CASSPLVTTETQYF
TRBV10-3,TRBJ1-2,TRBD1,.,TGTGCCATCAGTGATCCGACAGGGTTCGACTATGGCTACACCTTC,CAISDPTGFDYGYTF
TRBV27,TRBJ1-4,.,.,TGTGCCAGCAGTTTATGGGCAGATGCAACTAATGAAAAACTGTTTTTT,CASSLWADATNEKLFF
TRBV19,TRBJ1-2,.,.,TGTGCCAGTAACCCGGACAGTGGACGGGATGGCTACACCTTC,CASNPDSGRDGYTF
TRBV10-2,TRBJ2-1,TRBD2,.,TGCGCCAGCAGAAGAGAGACTAGCAGTTTCGATGAGCAGTTCTTC,CASRRETSSFDEQFF
TRBV19,TRBJ1-2,TRBD1,few,TGTGCCAGTAGTATTGTCGGACAGGGGACCTACTATGGCTACACCTTC,CASSIVGQGTYYGYTF
TRBV4-2,TRBJ2-7,TRBD2,.,TGTGCCAGCAGCCAAGAACTAGCGGGGCCCTACGAGCAGTACTTC,CASSQELAGPYEQYF
TRBV20-1,TRBJ2-1,TRBD2,.,TGCAGCCATGGACTAGCTCATGAGCAGTTCTTC,CSHGLAHEQFF
TRBV30,TRBJ1-4,.,.,TGTGCCTGGAGTGTGAGGAACGAAAAACTGTTTTTT,CAWSVRNEKLFF
TRBV21-1,TRBJ1-1,.,few,TGTGCCAGCAGCCACCGACGGGGAGAGGACACTGAAGCTTTCTTT,CASSHRRGEDTEAFF
TRBV18,TRBJ2-5,TRBD1,.,TGTGCCAGCTCACCACGCCAAACAGGGGATAGGCAAGAGACCCAGTACTTC,CASSPRQTGDRQETQYF
TRBV28,TRBJ2-7,.,once,TGTGCCGCAGGGGGAGGATACGAGCAGTACTTC,CAAGGGYEQYF
TRBV7-3,TRBJ1-1,.,once,TGTGCCAGCAGCTTAACCGGAGCGGATGAAGCTTTCTTT,CASSLTGADEAFF
TRBV5-6,TRBJ2-7,.,few,TGTGCCAGCAGCTTGGCGCCGGGACATTCCTACGAGCAGTACTTC,CASSLAPGHSYEQYF
TRBV27,TRBJ2-3,.,once,TGTGCCAGCTCCTTCTTGCGAGCAGATACGCAGTATTTT,CASSFLRADTQYF
TRBV25-1,TRBJ2-7,TRBD1,.,TGTGCCAGCAGTGGACAGGGGGTCTCCTACGAGCAGTACTTC,CASSGQGVSYEQYF
TRBV5-6,TRBJ2-3,.,.,TGTGCCAGCAGCTCTAGCACAGATACGCAGTATTTT,CASSSSTDTQYF
TRBV6-4,TRBJ2-7,TRBD1,few,TGTGCCAGCAAGGACAGGGCTTACGAGCAGTACTTC,CASKDRAYEQYF
TRBV11-3,TRBJ2-1,TRBD2,.,TGTGCCAGCAGCTTAGAGGGAGGTAGCGGGAAGAATGAGCAGTTCTTC,CASSLEGGSGKNEQFF
TRBV9,TRBJ1-1,.,few,TGTGCCAGCAGCAAAGGGGTTACAGATAACACTGAAGCTTTCTTT,CASSKGVTDNTEAFF
TRBV2,TRBJ1-6,.,few,TGTGCCAGCAGCGCAATTGAGTCGGGTTCACCCCTCCACTTT,CASSAIESGSPLHF
TRBV10-3,TRBJ1-3,.,.,TGTGCCATCAGTGACACAGATGGAAACACCATATATTTT,CAISDTDGNTIYF
TRBV21-1,TRBJ1-2,.,.,TGTGCCAGCAGCAAAGCGCGGCAGGGGAATGGCTACACCTTC,CASSKARQGNGYTF
TRBV5-1,TRBJ2-1,TRBD2,.,TGCGCCAGCAGCTTGCGGGGGGGCCCCGATGAGCAGTTCTTC,CASSLRGGPDEQFF
TRBV9,TRBJ2-6,TRBD2,.,TGTGCCAGCAACCCGGGACTAGCGGGCTCTGGGGCCAACGTCCTGACTTTC,CASNPGLAGSGANVLTF
TRBV19,TRBJ2-7,TRBD1,.,TGTGCCAGTAGTATCGGTACAGGGGTGCACGAGCAGTACTTC,CASSIGTGVHEQYF
TRBV7-2,TRBJ1-6,.,.,TGTGCCAGCAGCTTAGTTACAGGGACGGGTCGTAATTCACCCCTCCACTTT,CASSLVTGTGRNSPLHF